This TCR beta chain was obtained from a study of T cells in Graves' hyperthyroidism and ophthalmopathy. The trim removed 6 bases at V and 5 bases at J, leaving 7 bases unmatched. Germline V gene data show CDR1 as SEHNR and CDR2 as FQNEAQ (reference sequence). CDR3 length: 14 amino acids. The TCR beta CDR3 regions underwent amplification using RNA transcripts as the source. The TCR CDR3 was amplified in a first-round RT-PCR using the HTBI primer set. TCRdb reanalysed the multiplex PCR reads using MiXCR and keeps one entry per CDR3 protein. The sample lists around 560,000 distinct CDR3 sequences, around 17% occurring once.

The source is a woman younger than 35 with Graves' hyperthyroidism. The chain has TRBV7-9 and TRBJ2-5, with 9 positions matching TRBD1. The material sequenced was blood. The CDR3 sequence is CASRPGTGRETQYF. Here the CDR3 DNA reads TGTGCCAGCAGACCGGGGACAGGGAGGGAGACCCAGTACTTC.